Presented here are 7 T cell receptor beta chains from one specimen sequenced in a study of neurological immune-mediated disorders. TCRdb independently ran MiXCR on the 5' RACE reads; one entry per CDR3 protein. The top ten clones hold roughly 2% of a sample with tens of thousands of distinct CDR3 sequences, less than 2% of them seen once. What was sequenced was PBMCs. The receptors were sampled from a woman between 40 and 50 years old with multiple sclerosis.

This clonotype was seen repeatedly, ten times or more. The chain carries TRBV6-5 and TRBJ1-2; D remains ambiguous. This CDR3 has 14 residues. Per the germline V gene, CDR1 is MNHEY and CDR2 is SVGAGI. Between the trimmed V and J ends, which lost 0 bases and 6 bases, there was a span of 11 bases. The CDR3 region is CASSYSGIWDGYTF. DNA for the CDR3: TGTGCCAGCAGTTACTCAGGGATATGGGATGGCTACACCTTC.

This clonotype was counted at least ten times. The chain joins TRBV5-5 to TRBJ2-1; D remains unclear. The CDR3 is 15 amino acids. Per the germline V gene, CDR1 is SGHKS and CDR2 is YYEKEE (reference sequence). With 0 bases removed from V and 0 bases from J, the gap between germline ends came to 7 bases. CDR3 DNA sequence: TGTGCCAGCAGCTTGGAACTTCGCTCCTACAATGAGCAGTTCTTC. This translates into CASSLELRSYNEQFF.

Ten or more counts support this clonotype. The chain employs TRBV21-1 and TRBJ1-5. TRBV21-1 is recorded as a pseudogene. This CDR3 spans 14 amino acids. This CDR3 is CASISRASNQPQHF. The CDR3 DNA follows: TGTGCCAGCATTAGTAGGGCCTCCAATCAGCCCCAGCATTTT.

This clonotype showed up many times. CDR3 bases: TGTGCCAGCAGCGTAACCGGGGGCGCTGGGGGGGATGAGCAGTTCTTC. This sequence encodes CASSVTGGAGGDEQFF. This rearrangement joins TRBV9 to TRBJ2-1, with D possibly being TRBD2 (7 bases). There are 16 residues in the CDR3. V was pared by 1 base and J by 8 bases, with 19 bases between. Germline V gene lookup returns CDR1 SGDLS and CDR2 YYNGEE.

The V gene is TRBV7-9, the J gene TRBJ2-7; maybe TRBD1 (5 bases). The CDR3 runs to 14 residues. Germline V CDR1 and CDR2: SEHNR, FQNEAQ (reference sequence). V lost 4 bases and J 2 bases, leaving 12 bases between the germline ends. CDR3 amino acids: CASSSGDRTYEQYF. Written as DNA, the CDR3 is TGTGCCAGCAGCTCCGGTGACAGAACCTACGAGCAGTACTTC.

This clonotype was counted many times. This chain joins TRBV5-1 and TRBJ2-7; D remains ambiguous. This CDR3 contains 13 residues. Trimming removed 1 base from V and 3 bases from J, with 8 bases in between. Per germline, CDR1 SGHRS and CDR2 YFSETQ. The CDR3 region has the DNA TGCGCCAGCAGCTTGCGAGACAACTACGAGCAGTACTTC. The encoded protein is CASSLRDNYEQYF. The complete variable domain, with remaining parts taken from reference TRBV5-1 and TRBJ2-7, reads KAGVTQTPRYLIKTRGQQVTLSCSPISGHRSVSWYQQTPGQGLQFLFEYFSETQRNKGNFPGRFSGRQFSNSRSEMNVSTLELGDSALYLCASSLRDNYEQYFGPGTRLTVT.

At least ten counts were recorded for this clonotype. V gene TRBV20-1 combines with J gene TRBJ2-6; D gene ambiguous. The germline V and J ends were trimmed by 2 bases and 0 bases, with 5 bases remaining between them. The germline CDR1 and CDR2 sequences are DFQATT and SNEGSKA (reference sequence). The CDR3 loop spans 14 amino acids. Here the CDR3 DNA reads TGCAGTGCTAGACTACGCTCTGGGGCCAACGTCCTGACTTTC. Amino acids: CSARLRSGANVLTF.